One sample yielded the 10 T cell receptor beta chains listed below, sequenced in a study of T cell clones after liver transplantation. Here immunoSEQ multiplex PCR was the method, and the copy in TCRdb shows in-frame clones only, minus some. Among about 68,000 clones listed, 90% to 95% were seen once. Specimen: CD4+ T cells from blood, collected less than 27 months after liver transplant. These receptors originate from a human patient who received a liver transplant. T cells may partly derive from the graft donor.

V gene TRBV11-2 combines with J gene TRBJ1-4, with 7 bases that match TRBD1. J lost 6 bases, V lost 6 bases, and 7 bases had no gene match. CDR1 is SGHAT, CDR2 FQNNGV, per germline. The CDR3 extends over 14 amino acids. The CDR3 region is CASSRTGEYEKLFF. The CDR3 DNA is TGTGCCAGCAGTCGCACAGGGGAGTATGAAAAACTGTTTTTT.

V usage is TRBV4-3 and J usage is TRBJ2-3; 10 bases match TRBD2. This CDR3 spans 17 amino acids. CDR1 is LGHNA and CDR2 is YSLEER in the germline V gene. V dropped 0 bases and J dropped 4; count of bases not matched to a gene: 7. The CDR3: CASSQESSGSWADTQYF. The CDR3 DNA is TGCGCCAGCAGCCAAGAGTCTAGCGGGAGTTGGGCAGATACGCAGTATTTT.

The chain couples TRBV9 to TRBJ1-2; D unclear. Germline V CDR1 and CDR2: SGDLS, YYNGEE. Trimming removed 4 bases from V and 3 bases from J, with 13 bases in between. This CDR3 has 14 amino acids. The CDR3 spells CASSLGGDDYGYTF. The DNA for the CDR3 is TGTGCCAGCAGCTTAGGCGGGGATGACTATGGCTACACCTTC.

V gene TRBV4-3 combines with J gene TRBJ1-1, with D perhaps matching TRBD1 (5 bases). Trimming removed 2 bases from V and 4 bases from J, with 14 bases in between. Germline loops: CDR1 LGHNA, CDR2 YSLEER. The CDR3 extends over 15 amino acids. CDR3 loop: CASSQTIRDGTEAFF. The DNA of the CDR3 is TGCGCCAGCAGCCAAACAATCCGGGACGGCACTGAAGCTTTCTTT.

This rearrangement joins TRBV10-2 to TRBJ2-7; 8 nucleotides agree with TRBD2. The germline CDR1 and CDR2 sequences are WSHSY and SAAADI. The junction had 3 bases not matched to a gene; V was cut back by 6 bases and J by 2 bases. The CDR3 consists of 13 residues. CDR3 nucleotides: TGCGCCAGCAGCCTAGCGGGTACCTACGAGCAGTACTTC. Protein sequence: CASSLAGTYEQYF.

The V call is TRBV9, the J call TRBJ2-7, with D maybe TRBD2 (8 bases). Trimming took 3 bases from V and 5 from J, leaving 24 bases between them. Germline V gene sequence: CDR1 SGDLS, CDR2 YYNGEE. The CDR3 sequence is 17 residues long. The DNA of the CDR3 is TGTGCCAGCAGCGGCAAGAGGGACAGCGGGAGTGCTCACGAGCAGTACTTC. It translates to CASSGKRDSGSAHEQYF.

V is TRBV7-9 and J is TRBJ2-5; TRBD1 is a possible D gene (5 bases). Germline values: CDR1 SEHNR, CDR2 FQNEAQ (reference sequence). Between the trimmed V and J ends, which lost 5 bases and 2 bases, there was a span of 9 bases. The CDR3 has 13 residues. The CDR3 DNA sequence: TGTGCCAGCAGCCCAGGGTTACAAGAGACCCAGTACTTC. Encoded protein: CASSPGLQETQYF. Full variable domain (missing parts from reference TRBV7-9 and TRBJ2-5): DTGVSQNPRHKITKRGQNVTFRCDPISEHNRLYWYRQTLGQGPEFLTYFQNEAQLEKSRLLSDRFSAERPKGSFSTLEIQRTEQGDSAMYLCASSPGLQETQYFGPGTRLLVL.

The chain carries TRBV5-1 and TRBJ1-2; no definite D call. The CDR3 has 16 amino acids. V was cut by 0 bases and J by 0 bases, with 12 bases left in between. Germline V gives CDR1 SGHRS, CDR2 YFSETQ. The CDR3 region is CASSLEFETPNYGYTF. For the CDR3, the DNA is TGCGCCAGCAGCTTGGAATTCGAGACCCCTAACTATGGCTACACCTTC.

Only one count was recorded for this clone. The chain employs TRBV5-1 and TRBJ2-7; perhaps TRBD1 as D (6 bases). CDR1 and CDR2 from the germline V gene are SGHRS and YFSETQ. This CDR3 contains 16 residues. V was cut by 4 bases and J by 3 bases, with 20 bases left in between. The CDR3 spells CASSAEQGAARYEQYF. The CDR3 DNA follows: TGCGCCAGCAGCGCGGAACAGGGAGCTGCGCGCTACGAGCAGTACTTC.

The chain employs TRBV7-2 and TRBJ2-1; D is unclear. V was clipped by 2 bases and J by 9 bases, with 5 bases between them. CDR1 is SGHTA, CDR2 FQGNSA, per germline. This CDR3 contains 11 residues. CDR3 protein: CASSLIIEQFF. Written as DNA, the CDR3 is TGTGCCAGCAGCTTAATTATTGAGCAGTTCTTC. The variable domain in full, with the rest retrieved from reference TRBV7-2 and TRBJ2-1, is GAGVSQSPSNKVTEKGKDVELRCDPISGHTALYWYRQSLGQGLEFLIYFQGNSAPDKSGLPSDRFSAERTGGSVSTLTIQRTQQEDSAVYLCASSLIIEQFFGPGTRLTVL.